These 23 T cell receptor beta chains share one sample of origin, sequenced in a study of molecular identifiers for immune sequencing clone quantification. TCRdb independently ran MiXCR on the PCR reads; one entry per CDR3 protein. The sample holds hundreds of thousands of distinct CDR3 sequences, 25% seen once. Sequencing was carried out using naive CD8+ T cells from blood, with Jurkat cell RNA spiked in. Subset noted: FACS-sorted CD8+CD4-CCR7+CD45RA+ naive T cells. The receptors derive from a human donor in good health. Some libraries in this study had Jurkat cell RNA spiked in.

The sample holds many counts of this clonotype. The J gene is TRBJ1-1, the V gene TRBV4-3; D is possibly TRBD1 (6 bases). V lost 0 bases and J 4 bases, leaving 24 bases between the germline ends. Germline V gives CDR1 LGHNA, CDR2 YSLEER. The CDR3 covers 19 residues. The CDR3 coding sequence is TGCGCCAGCAGCCAAGATCCATTCTCTTTCCAGGGGTCGGGCACTGAAGCTTTCTTT. Translation gives CASSQDPFSFQGSGTEAFF.

The V gene is TRBV9, the J gene TRBJ2-3; the match to TRBD2 covers 9 bases. The V gene's germline CDR1 is SGDLS and CDR2 YYNGEE. CDR3 length: 17 residues. With V trimmed by 0 bases and J by 0 bases, 5 bases remained unmatched. The DNA for the CDR3 is TGTGCCAGCAGCGTAGGGACTAGCGCGACTAGCACAGATACGCAGTATTTT. It translates to CASSVGTSATSTDTQYF.

This clonotype was counted between two and nine times. V is TRBV19 and J is TRBJ2-7; D is unresolved. CDR3 length: 13 residues. CDR1 and CDR2 (germline): LNHDA, SQIVND (reference sequence). The V gene lost 6 bases and the J gene lost 6 bases, with 15 bases spanning the gap. The CDR3 region is CASSAGVGLEQYF. CDR3 DNA: TGTGCCAGTAGCGCCGGCGTAGGGCTCGAGCAGTACTTC.

This clonotype has a count of ten or more. The chain is built from TRBV28 and TRBJ2-7; 11 bases map to TRBD2. Germline loops: CDR1 MDHEN, CDR2 SYDVKM. J lost 2 bases, V lost 5 bases, and 8 bases had no gene match. This CDR3 is built from 16 residues. The CDR3 is CASSIRLAGSAYEQYF. For the CDR3, the DNA is TGTGCCAGCAGTATCCGACTAGCGGGGTCAGCCTACGAGCAGTACTTC.

Comments on this clonotype: The germline gene is not matched at one end of the junction; a read error may be the cause. The chain joins TRBV4-3 to TRBJ2-7; D unresolved. The germline CDR1 and CDR2 sequences are LGHNA and YSLEER. CDR3 length: 15 amino acids. CDR3 loop: CASSQDVPGAYERYF. CDR3 in DNA: TGCGCCAGCAGCCAAGATGTCCCAGGAGCCTACGAGCGGTACTTC.

As regards this clonotype: This may stem from a read error, because a much larger clone lies one nucleotide away. The V gene is TRBV19, the J gene TRBJ1-5; no clear D gene. Looked up from germline, CDR1 is LNHDA and CDR2 is SQIVND (reference sequence). This CDR3 has 15 amino acids. V was clipped by 1 base and J by 2 bases, with 9 bases between them. CDR3: CASSIVLLGNQPQHF. The CDR3 DNA is TGTGCCAGTAGTATAGTTTTACTCGGCAATCAGCCCCAGCATTTT.

A few counts support this clonotype. The gene calls are TRBV4-1 and TRBJ2-5, with 8 bases identical to TRBD2. With 4 bases clipped from V and 5 bases from J, the junction kept 12 bases outside the gene matches. CDR1 is MGHRA, CDR2 YSYEKL, per germline. The length of the CDR3 is 16 residues. The CDR3 here is CASSPSVGGALETQYF. For the CDR3, the DNA is TGCGCCAGCAGCCCCTCAGTCGGGGGGGCCCTTGAGACCCAGTACTTC.

V usage is TRBV27 and J usage is TRBJ2-3, with 12 bases identical to TRBD2. The CDR3 loop spans 18 amino acids. Per germline, CDR1 MNHEY and CDR2 SMNVEV (reference sequence). V dropped 3 bases and J dropped 0; count of bases not matched to a gene: 7. The CDR3 nucleotides are TGTGCCAGCAGTTTGCTGACTAGCGGGGGCCCTAGCACAGATACGCAGTATTTT. Translation: CASSLLTSGGPSTDTQYF.

This clonotype showed up just a few times. The chain joins TRBV4-1 to TRBJ2-7, with TRBD2 matching 11 bases. Germline V gene sequence: CDR1 MGHRA, CDR2 YSYEKL. V was pared by 0 bases and J by 5 bases, with 9 bases of the junction left unmatched. The CDR3 length is 17 residues. CDR3 coding DNA: TGCGCCAGCAGCCAAGATCAACCGGGACTAGCGGTCCACGAGCAGTACTTC. This gives the protein CASSQDQPGLAVHEQYF.

Of note for this clonotype: One base away lies a much larger clone, so this may be a sequencing read error. The CDR3 carries no conserved terminal phenylalanine or tryptophan, so it likely arises from a read error. J is TRBJ1-5 and V is TRBV6-5, with 11 positions matching TRBD1. Germline V gene data show CDR1 as MNHEY and CDR2 as SVGAGI. CDR3 length: 15 amino acids. The J segment lost 7 bases and the V segment lost 2 bases, leaving 4 bases of the junction unmatched. The CDR3 spells CASSYGTGGGQPQHL. The CDR3 bases are TGTGCCAGCAGTTACGGGACAGGGGGTGGGCAGCCCCAGCATTTA.

This clonotype occurred many times. The V call is TRBV19, the J call TRBJ1-5, with D maybe TRBD1 (5 bases). Trimming took off 3 bases at V and 4 bases at J, with 13 bases between the two ends. The germline V gene encodes CDR1 LNHDA and CDR2 SQIVND (reference sequence). The CDR3 spans 15 residues. This CDR3 is CASSMFPGGNQPQHF. The CDR3 DNA reads as TGTGCCAGTAGTATGTTCCCGGGGGGGAATCAGCCCCAGCATTTT.

The rearrangement links TRBV30 to TRBJ1-5, with TRBD1 identical over 9 bases. The CDR3 consists of 13 residues. V lost 1 base and J lost 9; bases outside the gene matches: 4. Per germline, CDR1 GTSNPN and CDR2 SVGIG (reference sequence). This chain's CDR3 is CAWSATGGGPQHF. The CDR3 DNA follows: TGTGCCTGGAGTGCGACAGGGGGAGGGCCCCAGCATTTT.

This clonotype was detected ten times or more. The chain employs TRBV6-6 and TRBJ2-1; TRBD2 matches at 7 bases. This CDR3 is 17 amino acids long. Germline CDR1 MNHNY, CDR2 SVGAGI (reference sequence). V trimming: 1 base; J trimming: 0 bases; junction bases outside the gene matches: 6. This chain's CDR3 is CASSYLASGNSYNEQFF. The CDR3 DNA reads TGTGCCAGCAGTTACTTGGCTAGCGGAAACTCCTACAATGAGCAGTTCTTC.

This clonotype was recorded many times. The rearrangement uses TRBV4-1 and TRBJ2-7, with D tentatively TRBD1 (6 bases). The CDR3 totals 16 residues. Germline CDR1 and CDR2: MGHRA and YSYEKL. With 0 bases removed from V and 7 bases from J, the gap between germline ends came to 19 bases. CDR3 DNA sequence: TGCGCCAGCAGCCAAGATCCCACAGGGTCGCTTCTGGAGCAGTACTTC. This sequence encodes CASSQDPTGSLLEQYF.

The chain employs TRBV12-3 or TRBV12-4 and TRBJ1-3, with a weak D call TRBD1 (5 bases). Deletions cut 4 bases from V and 11 bases from J, with 15 bases between. The CDR3 sequence is 13 residues long. The CDR3 DNA reads as TGTGCCAGCAGTTCTCCGGGGGACGGCTCCATATATTTT. Protein: CASSSPGDGSIYF.

This clonotype was counted many times. J is TRBJ1-1 and V is TRBV16, with D possibly TRBD1 on 5 matching bases. Germline values: CDR1 KGHSY, CDR2 FQNENV. CDR3 length equals 14 residues. V lost 4 bases and J lost 4, with 13 bases in between. In DNA, the CDR3 is TGTGCCAGCAGCCCCTACCAGGGCTTCACTGAAGCTTTCTTT. Amino acid sequence: CASSPYQGFTEAFF.

On this clonotype: Given a much more abundant clone one base away, this may be a read error. The rearrangement links TRBV7-6 to TRBJ1-1; D is undetermined. The CDR3 spans 15 residues. From germline, CDR1 is SGHVS and CDR2 FNYEAQ. The CDR3 bases are TGTGCCAGCAGCTTAGTAGCGGATATGAACACTGTAGCTTTCTTT. It yields the protein CASSLVADMNTVAFF.

With regard to this clonotype: This could be a read error, since a much larger clone is one nucleotide away. The V call is TRBV5-4, the J call TRBJ2-3; D may be TRBD1 (6 bases). Trimming took 7 bases from V and 1 from J, leaving 22 bases between them. The CDR3 is 17 amino acids. Germline V gene lookup returns CDR1 SGHNT and CDR2 YYREEE (reference sequence). The CDR3 nucleotides read TGTGCCAGCGGCGACGTAATGGGGGCCGGGGGCACAGATACGCAGTATTTT. It encodes CASGDVMGAGGTDTQYF.

This clonotype has at least ten counts. This sequence joins TRBV27 and TRBJ1-1; D gene unclear. Trimming took 2 bases from V and 6 from J, leaving 10 bases between them. CDR1 MNHEY and CDR2 SMNVEV come from the germline V gene (reference sequence). The CDR3 totals 13 residues. The DNA for the CDR3 is TGTGCCAGCAGTTTAATGCGTGGGGCTGAAGCTTTCTTT. The encoded protein is CASSLMRGAEAFF.

This clonotype appeared a few times. This chain connects TRBV24-1 to TRBJ2-1; 16 nucleotides line up with TRBD2. Trimming cost V 2 bases and J 2 bases; bases outside gene matches: 5. The CDR3 loop spans 19 amino acids. The germline CDR1 and CDR2 sequences are KGHDR and SFDVKD. CDR3 coding DNA: TGTGCCACCAGTGATTCGGGACTAGCGGGAGGGCGCCCCTACAATGAGCAGTTCTTC. Amino acid sequence: CATSDSGLAGGRPYNEQFF.

The genes are TRBV5-6 and TRBJ1-1; the D gene is possibly TRBD1 (5 bases). The CDR3 has 13 residues. V lost 2 bases and J 7 bases, leaving 12 bases between the germline ends. CDR1 is SGHDT, CDR2 YYEEEE, per germline. The CDR3 DNA reads TGTGCCAGCAGCTTCGGAAGGGGTAATGAAGCTTTCTTT. This sequence encodes CASSFGRGNEAFF.

This clonotype was detected a few times. This chain joins TRBV15 and TRBJ2-3; D call uncertain. Germline V CDR1 and CDR2: LNHNV, YYDKDF (reference sequence). V lost 3 bases to trimming and J lost 1 base, with 8 bases between them. The CDR3 extends over 14 amino acids. The CDR3 DNA is TGTGCCACCAGCAGCGCCGATGGCACAGATACGCAGTATTTT. Residues: CATSSADGTDTQYF.

In its sample, this clonotype was seen many times. The rearrangement joins TRBV5-6 to TRBJ2-3; 14 bases match TRBD2. Unmatched junction bases numbered 13, after V lost 2 bases and J lost 2 bases. Looked up from germline, CDR1 is SGHDT and CDR2 is YYEEEE. The CDR3 has 20 amino acids. The CDR3: CASSLRSPGLAGAFTDTQYF. CDR3 DNA: TGTGCCAGCAGCTTAAGATCGCCGGGACTAGCGGGAGCGTTCACAGATACGCAGTATTTT. The variable domain in full, with the rest retrieved from reference TRBV5-6 and TRBJ2-3, is DAGVTQSPTHLIKTRGQQVTLRCSPKSGHDTVSWYQQALGQGPQFIFQYYEEEERQRGNFPDRFSGHQFPNYSSELNVNALLLGDSALYLCASSLRSPGLAGAFTDTQYFGPGTRLTVL.